Here is one TCR gamma chain with its context. Its antigen is currently unknown. Sequences come from RNA converted to cDNA by reverse transcription. CDR3 amplicons came from multiplex PCR with pooled V-gene forward and constant-region reverse primers. TCRdb re-called the multiplex PCR reads via CATT. The sample holds 36,000 or so gamma-chain clones, around 20% seen once. The J segment lost 2 bases and the V segment lost 5 bases, leaving 11 bases of the junction unmatched. CDR3 length equals 16 residues. Germline V lookup: CDR1 EGSNGY, CDR2 YDSYNSKV. This sample was taken from a study of Vδ1+ human thymocytes. Sorted Vdelta1+ thymocytes were about 98% to 99.6% pure. Findings and caveats of the study: Thymic TRG and TRD repertoires appeared highly polyclonal, with Gaussian CDR3 length distributions.

This sequence joins TRGV2 and TRGJP2. The receptor's source is a girl in the first two years of life who had congenital heart surgery. Sequencing was performed on Vdelta1+ gamma-delta thymocytes from the thymus. Described subset: FACS-sorted CD3+ TCRalphabeta- TCRVdelta1+ TCRVdelta2- thymocytes. The CDR3 region is CATWAHLGSSDWIKTF. DNA for the CDR3: TGTGCCACCTGGGCCCATCTGGGGAGTAGTGATTGGATCAAGACGTTT.